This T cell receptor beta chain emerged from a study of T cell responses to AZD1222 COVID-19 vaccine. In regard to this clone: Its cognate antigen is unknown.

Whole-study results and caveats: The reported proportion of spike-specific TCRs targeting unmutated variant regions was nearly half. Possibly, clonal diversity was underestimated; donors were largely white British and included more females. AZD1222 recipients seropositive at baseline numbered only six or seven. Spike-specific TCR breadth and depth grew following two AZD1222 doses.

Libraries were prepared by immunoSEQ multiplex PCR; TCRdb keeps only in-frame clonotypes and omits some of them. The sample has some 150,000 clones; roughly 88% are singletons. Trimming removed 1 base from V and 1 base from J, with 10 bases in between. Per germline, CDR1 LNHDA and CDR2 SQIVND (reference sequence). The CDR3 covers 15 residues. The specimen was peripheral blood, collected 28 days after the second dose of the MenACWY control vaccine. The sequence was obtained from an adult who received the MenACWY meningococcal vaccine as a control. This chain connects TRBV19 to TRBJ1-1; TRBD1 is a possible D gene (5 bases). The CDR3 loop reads CASSIGGRRNTEAFF. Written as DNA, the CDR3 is TGTGCCAGTAGTATAGGGGGCAGGAGGAACACTGAAGCTTTCTTT.